Given below is one T cell receptor (beta chain) in context. Its antigen is undetermined. The data were obtained in a study of T cell repertoires in cytomegalovirus infection. The CDR3 spans 13 residues. The V gene's germline CDR1 is LGHDT and CDR2 YNNKEL (reference sequence). Trimming took 8 bases from V and 2 from J, leaving 10 bases between them. Each CDR3 protein gets one entry after TCRdb re-called the reads with MiXCR. In the table there are 640,000 or so distinct CDR3 sequences, around 35% of which are singletons. The sequence came from a human donor in good health (CMV status not recorded). Some clones in this sample may be carry-over from other donors' samples. Material: cultured PBMCs, obtained from culture after CMV antigen stimulation. The chain has TRBV3-1 and TRBJ1-5; D possibly corresponds to TRBD1 (5 bases). Here the CDR3 reads CASQGQGNQPQHF. The CDR3 DNA is TGTGCCAGCCAGGGCCAGGGCAATCAGCCCCAGCATTTT.